These 9 T cell receptor beta chains came from one sample sequenced in a study of cytomegalovirus exposure and HLA in healthy donors. It was with 60 Vbeta and 13 Jbeta primers that the PCR ran. Sequencing used immunoSEQ multiplex PCR; TCRdb keeps in-frame clones, though not all of them. The sample contains nearly 70,000 clones, under 85% of which appear only once. Sequencing used PBMCs. Receptor source: a woman in her sixties or seventies in good health and CMV-seropositive.

V is TRBV30 and J is TRBJ2-1; 9 nucleotides agree with TRBD2. The CDR3 runs to 15 residues. CDR1 GTSNPN and CDR2 SVGIG come from the germline V gene (reference sequence). J was trimmed by 2 bases and V by 0 bases; bases with no gene match: 2. The CDR3 spells CAWSVLAGTYNEQFF. The DNA of the CDR3 is TGTGCCTGGAGTGTACTAGCGGGTACCTACAATGAGCAGTTCTTC.

Only one count was recorded for this clone. The gene calls are TRBV5-1 and TRBJ2-3; possibly TRBD2 for D (6 bases). Germline loops: CDR1 SGHRS, CDR2 YFSETQ. Trimming removed 4 bases from V and 4 bases from J, with 10 bases in between. This CDR3 region has 13 residues. As DNA, the CDR3 is TGCGCCAGCAGCGGCGGGGTCTCAGATACGCAGTATTTT. Amino acids: CASSGGVSDTQYF.

This chain connects TRBV9 to TRBJ2-5; TRBD1 agrees at 10 bases. Trimming removed 4 bases from V and 2 bases from J; junction bases left unmatched: 11. Germline CDR1 reads SGDLS; CDR2 reads YYNGEE. The CDR3 spans 17 residues. The CDR3 DNA follows: TGTGCCAGCAGCCCCGCCAGGACAGGGGGTTTACAAGAGACCCAGTACTTC. This translates into CASSPARTGGLQETQYF.

This rearrangement joins TRBV9 to TRBJ2-5; weak D call: TRBD2 (6 bases). Deletions cut 0 bases from V and 4 bases from J, with 13 bases between. The CDR3 contains 15 residues. Looked up from germline, CDR1 is SGDLS and CDR2 is YYNGEE. The CDR3 nucleotides read TGTGCCAGCAGCGTAGGTGACCTTAGCGGAGAGACCCAGTACTTC. It yields the protein CASSVGDLSGETQYF.

This chain joins TRBV2 and TRBJ1-2; D is undetermined. The V end lost 5 bases, the J end lost 4 bases, and 8 bases lay between the germline ends. Germline lookup yields CDR1 SNHLY and CDR2 FYNNEI. This CDR3 has 12 amino acids. The CDR3 bases are TGTGCCAGCAGTTGGGAGGGCTATGGCTACACCTTC. Translating gives CASSWEGYGYTF. The full variable domain, in which reference TRBV2 and TRBJ1-2 provide the parts outside the CDR3, is EPEVTQTPSHQVTQMGQEVILRCVPISNHLYFYWYRQILGQKVEFLVSFYNNEISEKSEIFDDQFSVERPDGSNFTLKIRSTKLEDSAMYFCASSWEGYGYTFGSGTRLTVV.

The CDR3 DNA follows: TGTGCCAGCAGCTCAACTAGCGGGGGGACAGATACGCAGTATTTT. This codes for CASSSTSGGTDTQYF. This chain uses TRBV13 with TRBJ2-3, with 12 bases matching TRBD2. Germline V lookup: CDR1 PRHDT, CDR2 FYEKMQ (reference sequence). The junction had 2 bases not matched to a gene; V was cut back by 4 bases and J by 3 bases. The CDR3 extends over 15 amino acids.

The chain joins TRBV6-6 to TRBJ1-1; weak D call: TRBD1 (5 bases). The V gene's germline CDR1 is MNHNY and CDR2 SVGAGI (reference sequence). CDR3 size: 14 residues. Trimming left V 5 bases short and J 8 bases short, with 18 bases between. Written as DNA, the CDR3 is TGTGCCAGCAGTCCGGATCTAACCAGGGCAGAAGCTTTCTTT. Amino acids: CASSPDLTRAEAFF.

This clone was recorded only once. This chain uses TRBV9 with TRBJ1-2, with D maybe TRBD1 (5 bases). CDR1 is SGDLS and CDR2 is YYNGEE in the germline V gene. The CDR3 has 16 amino acids. Between the trimmed V and J ends, which lost 0 bases and 0 bases, there was a span of 12 bases. Here the CDR3 DNA reads TGTGCCAGCAGCGTAGTCCCAGGGAAGGCTAACTATGGCTACACCTTC. Protein: CASSVVPGKANYGYTF.

This clone has more than one count but fewer than ten. The identical CDR3 is also encoded by other nucleotide sequences in the sample. J is TRBJ1-1 and V is TRBV5-6; TRBD1 matches at 7 bases. CDR3 size: 14 residues. Germline V lookup: CDR1 SGHDT, CDR2 YYEEEE. The V gene end was trimmed by 4 bases and the J gene end by 2 bases; junction bases not matched to a gene: 5. The CDR3 loop is CASSRGQANTEAFF. In DNA form, the CDR3 reads TGTGCCAGCAGCCGCGGACAGGCTAACACTGAAGCTTTCTTT.